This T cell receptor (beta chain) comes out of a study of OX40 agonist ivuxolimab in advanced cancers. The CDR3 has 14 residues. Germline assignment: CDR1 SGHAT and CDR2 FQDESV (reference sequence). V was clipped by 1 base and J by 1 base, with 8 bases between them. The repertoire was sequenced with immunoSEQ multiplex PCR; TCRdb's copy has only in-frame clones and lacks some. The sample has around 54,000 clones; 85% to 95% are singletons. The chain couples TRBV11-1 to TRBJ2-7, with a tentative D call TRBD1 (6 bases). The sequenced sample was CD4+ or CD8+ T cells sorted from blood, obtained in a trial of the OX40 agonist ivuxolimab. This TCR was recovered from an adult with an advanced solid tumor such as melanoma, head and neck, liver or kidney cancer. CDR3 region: CASSLGDTSYEQYF. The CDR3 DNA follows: TGTGCCAGCAGCTTAGGGGACACATCCTACGAGCAGTACTTC.